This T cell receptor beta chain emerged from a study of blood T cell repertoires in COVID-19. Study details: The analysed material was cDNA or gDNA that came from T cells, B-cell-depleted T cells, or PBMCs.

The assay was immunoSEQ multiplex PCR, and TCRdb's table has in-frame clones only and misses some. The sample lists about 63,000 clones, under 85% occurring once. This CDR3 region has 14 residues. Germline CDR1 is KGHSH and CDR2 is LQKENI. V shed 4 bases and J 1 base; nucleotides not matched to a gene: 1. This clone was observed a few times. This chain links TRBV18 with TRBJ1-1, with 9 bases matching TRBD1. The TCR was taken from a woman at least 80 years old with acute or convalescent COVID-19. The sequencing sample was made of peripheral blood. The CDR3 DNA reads TGTGCCAGCTCACGGGACAGGGCGAACACTGAAGCTTTCTTT. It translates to CASSRDRANTEAFF.